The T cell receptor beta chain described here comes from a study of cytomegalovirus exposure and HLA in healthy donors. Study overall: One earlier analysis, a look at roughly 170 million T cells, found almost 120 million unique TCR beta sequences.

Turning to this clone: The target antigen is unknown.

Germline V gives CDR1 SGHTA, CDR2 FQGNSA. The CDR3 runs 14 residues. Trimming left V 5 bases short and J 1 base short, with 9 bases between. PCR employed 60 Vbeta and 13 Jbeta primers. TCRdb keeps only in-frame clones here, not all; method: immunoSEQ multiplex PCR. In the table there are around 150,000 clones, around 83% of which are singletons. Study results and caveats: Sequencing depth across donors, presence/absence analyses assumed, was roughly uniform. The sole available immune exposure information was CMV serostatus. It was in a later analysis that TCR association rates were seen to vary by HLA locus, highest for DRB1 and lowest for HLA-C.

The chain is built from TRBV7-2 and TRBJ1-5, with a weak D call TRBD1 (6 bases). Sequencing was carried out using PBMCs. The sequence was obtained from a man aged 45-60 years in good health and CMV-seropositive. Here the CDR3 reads CASSRGQSNQPQHF. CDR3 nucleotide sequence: TGTGCCAGCAGCCGCGGACAGAGCAATCAGCCCCAGCATTTT.